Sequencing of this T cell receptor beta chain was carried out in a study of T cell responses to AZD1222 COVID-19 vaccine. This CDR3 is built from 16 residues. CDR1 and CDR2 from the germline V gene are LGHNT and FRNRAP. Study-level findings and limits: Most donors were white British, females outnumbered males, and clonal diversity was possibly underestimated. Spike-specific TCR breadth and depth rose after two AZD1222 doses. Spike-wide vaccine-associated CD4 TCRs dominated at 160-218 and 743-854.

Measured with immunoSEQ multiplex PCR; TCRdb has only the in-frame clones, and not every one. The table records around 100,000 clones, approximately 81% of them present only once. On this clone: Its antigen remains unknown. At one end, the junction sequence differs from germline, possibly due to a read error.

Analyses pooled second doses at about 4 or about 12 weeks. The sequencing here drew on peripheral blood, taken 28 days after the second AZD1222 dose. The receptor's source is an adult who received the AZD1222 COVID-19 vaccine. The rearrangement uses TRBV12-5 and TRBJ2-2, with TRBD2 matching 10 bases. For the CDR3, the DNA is TGTGGTAGTGGTTGGATTCTAGCGGGGGTGCCCGGGGAGCTGTTTTTT. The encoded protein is CGSGWILAGVPGELFF.